This TCR beta chain was documented in a study of Ad26.COV2.S vaccination and SARS-CoV-2 variants. Stated treatment: about 20 received Ad26.COV2.S at low or high dose, single or two shots; 5 received placebo; per-sample allocation not given. Specimen acquisition occurred on day 63 following the initial vaccine or placebo injection. V gave up 0 bases and J gave up 3 bases; unmatched junction bases: 0. The CDR3 loop spans 13 amino acids. From germline, CDR1 is SGHDT and CDR2 YYEEEE. Data came from immunoSEQ multiplex PCR; TCRdb stores just in-frame clones and leaves some out. The data hold 240,000 or so clones, with 70% to 90% observed a single time.

Here the sequenced sample was peripheral blood, taken in a trial of Ad26.COV2.S vaccine versus placebo. This sequence originates from a person aged 18 to 65 who received the Ad26.COV2.S COVID-19 vaccine or a placebo. The V and J genes are TRBV5-6 and TRBJ2-7, with 7 nucleotides matching TRBD2. CDR3 amino acids: CASSLVAGYEQYF. The CDR3 coding sequence is TGTGCCAGCAGCTTGGTAGCGGGCTACGAGCAGTACTTC.